What follows are 15 T cell receptor beta chains derived from one specimen sequenced in a study of blood T cells in healthy people across ages. Sample-barcoded 5' priming and a J-beta primer mix drove a second PCR of roughly 7 to 11 cycles. TCRdb independently ran MiXCR on the 5' RACE reads; one entry per CDR3 protein. This repertoire shows 630,000 or so distinct CDR3 sequences, about 30% found once; its top ten account for about 15%. Sequencing was done on a sample of blood. All receptors come from a woman aged 80 or over in good health.

As for this clonotype: A much bigger clone sits one base away, suggesting this may be a read error. The J gene is TRBJ2-1, the V gene TRBV9; D unclear. The CDR3 loop spans 14 amino acids. V was pared by 3 bases and J by 9 bases, with 16 bases between. Germline V gene sequence: CDR1 SGDLS, CDR2 YYNGEE. This chain's CDR3 is CASSALHGAGEQFF. Written as DNA, the CDR3 is TGTGCCAGCAGCGCTTTACATGGAGCTGGTGAGCAGTTCTTC.

A few counts support this clonotype. V usage is TRBV5-4 and J usage is TRBJ1-2; no reliable D call. This CDR3 has 14 residues. With 0 bases removed from V and 4 bases from J, the gap between germline ends came to 10 bases. CDR1 and CDR2 from the germline V gene are SGHNT and YYREEE (reference sequence). In DNA form, the CDR3 reads TGTGCCAGCAGCTTGGATCCGGGATTCTATGGCTACACCTTC. Its protein product is CASSLDPGFYGYTF.

This rearrangement joins TRBV7-6 to TRBJ2-5, with TRBD2 matching over 8 bases. This CDR3 spans 15 amino acids. The germline V gene has CDR1 SGHVS and CDR2 FNYEAQ. J lost 11 bases, V lost 5 bases, and 16 bases had no gene match. The CDR3 loop is CASSATGGSHNEQYF. CDR3 DNA: TGTGCCAGCAGCGCCACGGGGGGGTCCCACAATGAGCAGTACTTC.

The chain joins TRBV11-3 to TRBJ1-1; D remains unclear. CDR3 length equals 16 residues. Germline CDR1 reads SGHNT; CDR2 reads YENEEA. Trimming took off 5 bases at V and 0 bases at J, with 16 bases between the two ends. CDR3 residues: CASSVSLRALNTEAFF. The CDR3 nucleotides read TGTGCCAGCAGCGTATCTTTACGGGCCTTGAACACTGAAGCTTTCTTT.

Comment on this clonotype: Given a much more abundant clone one base away, this may be a read error. The rearrangement links TRBV6-1 to TRBJ2-7; D is perhaps TRBD2 (6 bases). The CDR3 length is 13 residues. Trimming took 2 bases from V and 7 from J, leaving 12 bases between them. Germline V gene data show CDR1 as MNHNS and CDR2 as SASEGT. CDR3 DNA: TGTGCCAGCAGTGAAATTCGGGGGAATGAGCAGTACTTC. Translation gives CASSEIRGNEQYF.

This clonotype was picked up many times. The chain combines TRBV7-2 with TRBJ2-6; 7 bases are a match to TRBD2. V lost 3 bases, J lost 4 bases, and 3 bases stayed unmatched. The germline V gene encodes CDR1 SGHTA and CDR2 FQGNSA. The CDR3 has 15 residues. The DNA of the CDR3 is TGTGCCAGCAGCTTCGGGGGGTACGGGGCCAACGTCCTGACTTTC. Its protein is CASSFGGYGANVLTF.

Remarks on this clonotype: A read error may explain this, as a much larger clone is one base away. V is TRBV4-2 and J is TRBJ2-1, with D perhaps being TRBD1 or TRBD2 (5 bases each). The J call is doubtful: the DNA matches TRBJ2-7 better. The CDR3 is 15 residues long. CDR1 is LGHNA, CDR2 YNFKEQ, per germline. The CDR3 reads CASSQDNGAYNEQYF. In DNA, the CDR3 is TGTGCCAGCAGCCAAGATAACGGGGCCTACAATGAGCAGTACTTC.

Concerning this clonotype itself: Possible read error: a much larger clone is one base away. This CDR3 reads CASSPGTLYNEQFF. Here the CDR3 DNA reads TGTGCCAGCAGTCCCGGGACACTTTACAATGAGCAGTTCTTC. This chain links TRBV2 with TRBJ2-1; a possible D gene is TRBD1 (6 bases). Looked up from germline, CDR1 is SNHLY and CDR2 is FYNNEI. CDR3 length: 14 residues. Trimming shortened V by 5 bases and J by 4 bases, and 12 bases separated the two germline ends.

The chain couples TRBV4-2 to TRBJ1-5; the match to TRBD1 covers 12 bases. V was clipped by 1 base and J by 4 bases; unmatched bases: 5. Germline V lookup: CDR1 LGHNA, CDR2 YNFKEQ. The CDR3 contains 17 residues. CDR3 protein: CASSQAGTGGRNQPQHF. The CDR3 DNA reads as TGTGCCAGCAGCCAAGCCGGGACAGGGGGCCGGAATCAGCCCCAGCATTTT.

This chain uses TRBV12-3 or TRBV12-4 with TRBJ2-3, with D possibly TRBD2 on 7 matching bases. Trimming shortened V by 9 bases and J by 11 bases, and 24 bases separated the two germline ends. This CDR3 is built from 14 residues. CDR3 DNA sequence: TGTGCCAGTCGCCGGGGGGCGAGTCCAGATGTGCAGTATTTT. Residues: CASRRGASPDVQYF.

Points on this clonotype: An end of the junction differs from the germline gene, which may be a read error. The chain links TRBV4-1 to TRBJ1-4, with D tentatively TRBD1 (5 bases). This CDR3 region has 14 residues. Germline CDR1 MGHRA, CDR2 YSYEKL. DNA of the CDR3: TGCACCAGCAGCACGGGACCCGGCCCGGCAAAACTGTTTTTT. It codes for CTSSTGPGPAKLFF.

On this clonotype: Given a much more abundant clone one base away, this may be a read error. The chain combines TRBV5-6 with TRBJ2-7, with 7 bases identical to TRBD1. The length of the CDR3 is 13 residues. From germline, CDR1 is SGHDT and CDR2 YYEEEE. The CDR3 spells CASSTDRAYEQYF. CDR3 bases: TGTGCCAGCAGCACCGACAGGGCCTATGAGCAGTACTTC.

Concerning this clonotype itself: A read error may be the cause here, since a much bigger clone is one base away. This chain links TRBV2 with TRBJ2-1, with 7 bases that match TRBD1. TRBJ2-7 explains the end of the DNA better; the J call may be wrong. CDR3 length equals 15 residues. Germline CDR1 and CDR2: SNHLY and FYNNEI. The CDR3: CASTRDSASYNEQYF. For the CDR3, the DNA is TGTGCCAGTACTCGGGACAGTGCCTCCTACAATGAGCAGTACTTC.

A word on this clonotype: A much larger clone lies a single base off, so this may be a read error. The chain has TRBV4-2 and TRBJ2-1, with TRBD2 matching over 12 bases. The germline CDR1 and CDR2 sequences are LGHNA and YNFKEQ. CDR3 length: 18 amino acids. CDR3: CASSATSGGYRSYNGQFF. The CDR3 DNA follows: TGTGCCAGCAGTGCGACTAGCGGGGGCTATCGCTCCTACAATGGGCAGTTCTTC.

The J gene is TRBJ2-5, the V gene TRBV4-1, with 15 bases that match TRBD2. V dropped 3 bases and J dropped 11; count of bases not matched to a gene: 7. CDR3 length equals 15 residues. Germline V gene sequence: CDR1 MGHRA, CDR2 YSYEKL. The CDR3 region has the DNA TGCGCCAGCAGCCAGGGACTAGCGGGGGGCAATGAGCAGTACTTC. It yields the protein CASSQGLAGGNEQYF.